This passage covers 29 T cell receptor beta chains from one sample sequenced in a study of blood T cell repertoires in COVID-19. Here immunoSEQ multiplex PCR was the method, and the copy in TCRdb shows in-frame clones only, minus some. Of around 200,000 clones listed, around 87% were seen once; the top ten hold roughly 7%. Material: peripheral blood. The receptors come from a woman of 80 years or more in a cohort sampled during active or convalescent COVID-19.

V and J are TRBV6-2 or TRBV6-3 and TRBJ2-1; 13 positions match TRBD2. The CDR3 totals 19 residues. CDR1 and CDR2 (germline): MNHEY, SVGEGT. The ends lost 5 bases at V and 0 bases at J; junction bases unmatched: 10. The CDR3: CASSDRTSGGHSSYNEQFF. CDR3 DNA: TGTGCCAGCAGTGACCGGACTAGCGGGGGACACAGCTCCTACAATGAGCAGTTCTTC.

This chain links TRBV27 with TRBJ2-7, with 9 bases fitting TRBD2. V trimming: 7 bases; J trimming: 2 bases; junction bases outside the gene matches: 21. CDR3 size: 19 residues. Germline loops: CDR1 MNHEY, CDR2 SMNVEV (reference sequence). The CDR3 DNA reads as TGTGCCAGCATCCGAAGACTAGCGGACTATCGCGGGGAGGCCTACGAGCAGTACTTC. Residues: CASIRRLADYRGEAYEQYF.

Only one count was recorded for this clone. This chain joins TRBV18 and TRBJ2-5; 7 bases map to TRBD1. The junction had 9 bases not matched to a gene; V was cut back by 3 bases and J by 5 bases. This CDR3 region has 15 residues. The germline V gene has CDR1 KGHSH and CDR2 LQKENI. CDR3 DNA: TGTGCCAGCTCACCTTTCTCAGGGGGATGGGAGACCCAGTACTTC. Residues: CASSPFSGGWETQYF.

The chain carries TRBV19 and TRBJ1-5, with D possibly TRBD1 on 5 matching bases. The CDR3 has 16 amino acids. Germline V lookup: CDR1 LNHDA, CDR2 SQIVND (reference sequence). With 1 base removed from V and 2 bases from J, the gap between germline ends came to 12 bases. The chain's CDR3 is CASSIVGAGGNQPQHF. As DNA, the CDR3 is TGTGCCAGTAGTATAGTTGGGGCCGGAGGCAATCAGCCCCAGCATTTT.

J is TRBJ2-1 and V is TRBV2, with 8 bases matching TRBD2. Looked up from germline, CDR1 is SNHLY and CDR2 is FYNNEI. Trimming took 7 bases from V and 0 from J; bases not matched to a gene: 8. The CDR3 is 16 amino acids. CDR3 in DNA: TGTGCCAGCACCCTAGAGCGGGGGAGCTCCTACAATGAGCAGTTCTTC. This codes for CASTLERGSSYNEQFF. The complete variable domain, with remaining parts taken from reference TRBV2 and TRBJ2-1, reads EPEVTQTPSHQVTQMGQEVILRCVPISNHLYFYWYRQILGQKVEFLVSFYNNEISEKSEIFDDQFSVERPDGSNFTLKIRSTKLEDSAMYFCASTLERGSSYNEQFFGPGTRLTVL.

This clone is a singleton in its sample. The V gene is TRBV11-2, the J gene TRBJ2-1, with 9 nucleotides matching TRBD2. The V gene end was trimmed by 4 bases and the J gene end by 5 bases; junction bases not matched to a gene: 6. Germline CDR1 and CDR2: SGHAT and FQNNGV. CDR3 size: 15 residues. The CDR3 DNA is TGTGCCAGCAGCTGGCCTAGCGGGAACAACAATGAGCAGTTCTTC. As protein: CASSWPSGNNNEQFF.

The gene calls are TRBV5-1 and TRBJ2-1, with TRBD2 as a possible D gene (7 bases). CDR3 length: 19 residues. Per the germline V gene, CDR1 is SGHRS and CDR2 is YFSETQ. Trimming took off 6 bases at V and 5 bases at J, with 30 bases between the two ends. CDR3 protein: CASTVRDTPGVAGDNEQFF. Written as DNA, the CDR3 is TGCGCCAGCACCGTTCGGGACACCCCGGGGGTAGCGGGTGACAATGAGCAGTTCTTC.

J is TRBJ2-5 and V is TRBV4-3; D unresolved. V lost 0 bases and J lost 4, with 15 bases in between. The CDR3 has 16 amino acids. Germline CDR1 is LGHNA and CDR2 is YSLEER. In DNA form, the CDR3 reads TGCGCCAGCAGCCAAGATCGTCTGGCTTCCCGAGAGACCCAGTACTTC. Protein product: CASSQDRLASRETQYF.

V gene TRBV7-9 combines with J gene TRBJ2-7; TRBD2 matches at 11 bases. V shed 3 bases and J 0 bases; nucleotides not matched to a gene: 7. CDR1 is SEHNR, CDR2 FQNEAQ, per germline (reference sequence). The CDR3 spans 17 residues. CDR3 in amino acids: CASSFKPGLAVSYEQYF. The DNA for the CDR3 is TGTGCCAGCAGCTTTAAACCGGGACTAGCGGTCTCCTACGAGCAGTACTTC.

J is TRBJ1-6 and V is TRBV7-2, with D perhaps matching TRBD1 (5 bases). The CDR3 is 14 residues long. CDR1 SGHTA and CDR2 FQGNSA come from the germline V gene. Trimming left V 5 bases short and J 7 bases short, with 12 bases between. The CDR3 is CASSQMQGNSPLHF. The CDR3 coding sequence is TGTGCCAGCAGCCAGATGCAGGGAAATTCACCCCTCCACTTT.

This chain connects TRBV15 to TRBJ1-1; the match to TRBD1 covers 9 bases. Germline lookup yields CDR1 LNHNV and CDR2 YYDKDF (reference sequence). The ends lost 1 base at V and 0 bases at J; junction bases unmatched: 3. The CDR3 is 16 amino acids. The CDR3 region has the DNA TGTGCCACCAGCAGAGGGTGGGACAGGGTGAACACTGAAGCTTTCTTT. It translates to CATSRGWDRVNTEAFF.

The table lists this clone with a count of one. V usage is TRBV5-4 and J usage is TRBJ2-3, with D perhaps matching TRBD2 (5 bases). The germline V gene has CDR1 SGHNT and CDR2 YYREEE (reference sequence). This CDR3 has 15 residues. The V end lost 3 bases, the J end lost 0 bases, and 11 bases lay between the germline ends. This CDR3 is CASSSLKRSTDTQYF. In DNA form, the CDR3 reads TGTGCCAGCAGCTCCCTCAAGCGGAGCACAGATACGCAGTATTTT.

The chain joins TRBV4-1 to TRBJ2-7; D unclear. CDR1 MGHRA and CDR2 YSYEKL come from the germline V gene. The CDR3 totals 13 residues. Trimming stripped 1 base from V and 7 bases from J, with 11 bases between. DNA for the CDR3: TGCGCCAGCAGCCAAGCTCTAGGTCGGGAGCAGTACGTC. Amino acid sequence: CASSQALGREQYV.

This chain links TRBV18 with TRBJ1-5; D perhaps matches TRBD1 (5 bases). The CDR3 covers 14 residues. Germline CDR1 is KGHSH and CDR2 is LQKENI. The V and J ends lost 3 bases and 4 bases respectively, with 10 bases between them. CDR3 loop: CASSPRQLNQPQHF. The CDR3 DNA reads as TGTGCCAGCTCACCCAGACAGCTAAATCAGCCCCAGCATTTT.

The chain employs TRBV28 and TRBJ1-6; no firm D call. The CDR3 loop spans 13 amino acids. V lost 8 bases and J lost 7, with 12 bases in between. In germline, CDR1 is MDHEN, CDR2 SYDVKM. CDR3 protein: CASLPGANSPLHF. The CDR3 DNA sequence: TGTGCCAGCCTCCCGGGAGCCAATTCACCCCTCCACTTT.

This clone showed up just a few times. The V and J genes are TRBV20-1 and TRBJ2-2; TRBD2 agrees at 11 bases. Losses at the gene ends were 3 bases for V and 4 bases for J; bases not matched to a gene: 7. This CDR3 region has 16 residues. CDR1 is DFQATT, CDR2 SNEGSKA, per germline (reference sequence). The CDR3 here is CSASLAGGDGTGELFF. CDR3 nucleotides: TGCAGTGCTAGTTTAGCGGGGGGGGATGGCACCGGGGAGCTGTTTTTT.

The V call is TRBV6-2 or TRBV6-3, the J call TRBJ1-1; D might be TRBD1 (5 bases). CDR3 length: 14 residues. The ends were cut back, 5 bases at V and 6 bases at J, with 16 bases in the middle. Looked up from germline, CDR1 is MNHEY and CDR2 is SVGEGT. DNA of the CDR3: TGTGCCAGCAGTAGACAGCAAGGGATAGCTGAAGCTTTCTTT. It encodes CASSRQQGIAEAFF.

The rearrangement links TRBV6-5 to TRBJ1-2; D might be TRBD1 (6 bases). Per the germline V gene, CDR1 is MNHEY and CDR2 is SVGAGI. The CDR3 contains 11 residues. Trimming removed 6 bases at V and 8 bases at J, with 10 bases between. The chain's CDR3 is CASRGAWGYTF. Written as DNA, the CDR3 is TGTGCCAGCAGGGGGGCGTGGGGCTACACCTTC.

The DNA of the CDR3 is TGTGCCAGCAGTTTTCTCCGGGACACTGAAGCTTTCTTT. Translating it yields CASSFLRDTEAFF. V gene TRBV27 combines with J gene TRBJ1-1; D is unresolved. CDR1 MNHEY and CDR2 SMNVEV come from the germline V gene (reference sequence). The CDR3 is 13 residues long. The germline V and J ends were trimmed by 3 bases and 3 bases, with 8 bases remaining between them.

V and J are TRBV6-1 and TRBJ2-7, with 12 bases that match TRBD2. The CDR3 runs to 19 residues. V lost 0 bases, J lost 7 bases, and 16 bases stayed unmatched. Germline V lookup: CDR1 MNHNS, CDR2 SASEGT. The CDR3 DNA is TGTGCCAGCAGTGAAGCGGGGCCATCTAGCGGGAGGGTCGGTCTTGAGCAGTACGTC. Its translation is CASSEAGPSSGRVGLEQYV.

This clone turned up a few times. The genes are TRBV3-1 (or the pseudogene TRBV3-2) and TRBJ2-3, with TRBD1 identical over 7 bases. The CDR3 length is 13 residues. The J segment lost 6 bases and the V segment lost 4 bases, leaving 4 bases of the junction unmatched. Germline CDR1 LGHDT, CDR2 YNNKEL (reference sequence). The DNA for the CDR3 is TGTGCCAGCAGCCCGACAGGGAGCGATACGCAGTATTTT. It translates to CASSPTGSDTQYF.

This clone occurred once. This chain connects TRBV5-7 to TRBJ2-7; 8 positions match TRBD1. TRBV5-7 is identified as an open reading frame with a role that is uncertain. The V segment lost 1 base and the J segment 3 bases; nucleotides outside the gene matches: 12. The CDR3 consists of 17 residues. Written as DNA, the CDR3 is TGTGCCAGCAGCTTGACAGGACAGGGTGAATATAACTACGAGCAGTACGTC. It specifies CASSLTGQGEYNYEQYV.

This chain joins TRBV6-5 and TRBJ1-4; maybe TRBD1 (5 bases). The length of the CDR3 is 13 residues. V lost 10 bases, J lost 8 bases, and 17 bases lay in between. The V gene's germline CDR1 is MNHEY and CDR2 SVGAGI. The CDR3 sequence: CATRTGLAEKLFF. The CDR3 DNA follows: TGTGCCACCCGTACAGGCCTAGCGGAAAAACTGTTTTTT.

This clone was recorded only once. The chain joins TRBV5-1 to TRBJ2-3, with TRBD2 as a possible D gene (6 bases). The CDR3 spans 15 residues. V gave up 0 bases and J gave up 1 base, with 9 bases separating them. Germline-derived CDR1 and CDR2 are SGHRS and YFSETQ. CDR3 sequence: CASSLVSSGTDTQYF. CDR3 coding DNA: TGCGCCAGCAGCTTGGTCTCTAGCGGCACAGATACGCAGTATTTT.

The CDR3 region is CASSQDPHGSGGETQYF. The CDR3 DNA follows: TGTGCCAGCAGCCAAGATCCACACGGGAGCGGGGGGGAGACCCAGTACTTC. The chain combines TRBV4-2 with TRBJ2-5, with 9 bases aligning to TRBD2. Germline V gives CDR1 LGHNA, CDR2 YNFKEQ. With V trimmed by 0 bases and J by 5 bases, 10 bases remained unmatched. This CDR3 region has 17 residues.

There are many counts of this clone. The CDR3 here is CASSQDTSNQPQHF. The CDR3 DNA sequence: TGTGCCAGCAGCCAAGACACCAGCAATCAGCCCCAGCATTTT. This chain uses TRBV7-9 with TRBJ1-5, with D unresolved. CDR3 length equals 14 residues. The germline V gene has CDR1 SEHNR and CDR2 FQNEAQ (reference sequence). The ends were cut back, 5 bases at V and 1 base at J, with 9 bases in the middle.

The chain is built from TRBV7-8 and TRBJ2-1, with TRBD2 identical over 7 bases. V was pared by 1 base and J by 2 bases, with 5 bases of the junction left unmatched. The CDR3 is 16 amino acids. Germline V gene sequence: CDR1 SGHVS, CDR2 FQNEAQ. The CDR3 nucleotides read TGTGCCAGCAGCTTAGTCGGGGAGGGCCCCTACAATGAGCAGTTCTTC. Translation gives CASSLVGEGPYNEQFF.

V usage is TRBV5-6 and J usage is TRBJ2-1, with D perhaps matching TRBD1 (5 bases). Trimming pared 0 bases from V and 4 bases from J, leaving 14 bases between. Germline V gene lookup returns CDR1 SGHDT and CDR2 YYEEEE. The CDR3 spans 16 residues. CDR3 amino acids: CASSLDTGAQYNEQFF. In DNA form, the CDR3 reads TGTGCCAGCAGCTTGGATACAGGCGCACAGTACAATGAGCAGTTCTTC.

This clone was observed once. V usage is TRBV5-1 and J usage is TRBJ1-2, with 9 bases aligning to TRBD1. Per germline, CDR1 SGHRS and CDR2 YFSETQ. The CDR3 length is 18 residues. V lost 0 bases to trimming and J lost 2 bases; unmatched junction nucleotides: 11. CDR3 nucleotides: TGCGCCAGCAGCTTGGGTCCGGGACAGGGAACCAGGAACTATGGCTACACCTTC. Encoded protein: CASSLGPGQGTRNYGYTF.